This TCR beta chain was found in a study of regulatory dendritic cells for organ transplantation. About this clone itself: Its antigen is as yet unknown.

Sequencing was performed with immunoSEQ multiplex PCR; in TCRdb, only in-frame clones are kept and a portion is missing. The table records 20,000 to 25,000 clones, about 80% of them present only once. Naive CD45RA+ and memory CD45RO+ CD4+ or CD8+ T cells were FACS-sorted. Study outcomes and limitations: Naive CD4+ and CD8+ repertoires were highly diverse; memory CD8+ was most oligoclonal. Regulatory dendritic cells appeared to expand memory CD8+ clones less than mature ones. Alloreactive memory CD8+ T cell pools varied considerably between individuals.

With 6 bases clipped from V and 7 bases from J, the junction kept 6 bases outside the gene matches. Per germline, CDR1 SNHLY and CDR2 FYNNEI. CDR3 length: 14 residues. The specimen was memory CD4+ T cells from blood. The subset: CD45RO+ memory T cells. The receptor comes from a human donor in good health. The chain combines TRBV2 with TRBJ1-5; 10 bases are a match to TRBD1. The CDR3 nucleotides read TGTGCCAGCAGGGGACAGGGGTCAGGGCAGCCCCAGCATTTT. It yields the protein CASRGQGSGQPQHF.